The next 30 T cell receptor beta chains were all read from a single sample in a study of T cells in localized non-small cell lung cancer. The repertoire was sequenced with immunoSEQ multiplex PCR; TCRdb's copy has only in-frame clones and lacks some. The table shows some 21,000 clones, with 70% to 90% occurring only once. This specimen was peripheral blood mononuclear cells, taken before any cancer treatment. Receptors were obtained from a male donor aged 60 or older with stage II lung adenocarcinoma.

The rearrangement links TRBV5-1 to TRBJ1-2; 8 bases agree with TRBD1. The germline V gene has CDR1 SGHRS and CDR2 YFSETQ. V dropped 1 base and J dropped 4; count of bases not matched to a gene: 3. The CDR3 length is 14 residues. As DNA, the CDR3 is TGCGCCAGCAGCTTGCGGGACAGGTCCTATGGCTACACCTTC. Protein sequence: CASSLRDRSYGYTF.

There are a few counts of this clone. J is TRBJ2-7 and V is TRBV7-8; no definite D call. Germline V gene data show CDR1 as SGHVS and CDR2 as FQNEAQ. V lost 2 bases, J lost 3 bases, and 8 bases lay in between. This CDR3 spans 13 amino acids. CDR3 in amino acids: CASSLSPGYEQYF. CDR3 nucleotide sequence: TGTGCCAGCAGCTTAAGTCCCGGCTACGAGCAGTACTTC.

This clone was seen a handful of times. J is TRBJ2-1 and V is TRBV2, with unresolved D. The length of the CDR3 is 11 residues. V lost 8 bases, J lost 2 bases, and 4 bases lay in between. Germline V gene sequence: CDR1 SNHLY, CDR2 FYNNEI. The CDR3 loop is CASGAYNEQFF. Written as DNA, the CDR3 is TGTGCCAGCGGGGCCTACAATGAGCAGTTCTTC. Complete variable domain (other parts from reference TRBV2 and TRBJ2-1): EPEVTQTPSHQVTQMGQEVILRCVPISNHLYFYWYRQILGQKVEFLVSFYNNEISEKSEIFDDQFSVERPDGSNFTLKIRSTKLEDSAMYFCASGAYNEQFFGPGTRLTVL.

The V and J genes are TRBV5-5 and TRBJ2-3; D is uncertain. CDR3 length: 16 amino acids. V was cut by 3 bases and J by 2 bases, with 16 bases left in between. CDR1 is SGHKS, CDR2 YYEKEE, per germline (reference sequence). The CDR3 is CASSSQSLLSTDTQYF. For the CDR3, the DNA is TGTGCCAGCAGCTCTCAGAGCCTCCTTTCCACAGATACGCAGTATTTT. Looking up the rest from reference TRBV5-5 and TRBJ2-3 gives the full variable domain: DAGVTQSPTHLIKTRGQQVTLRCSPISGHKSVSWYQQVLGQGPQFIFQYYEKEERGRGNFPDRFSARQFPNYSSELNVNALLLGDSALYLCASSSQSLLSTDTQYFGPGTRLTVL.

The rearrangement links TRBV27 to TRBJ2-7; D remains ambiguous. Germline V lookup: CDR1 MNHEY, CDR2 SMNVEV (reference sequence). V lost 2 bases and J 1 base, leaving 9 bases between the germline ends. The CDR3 loop spans 14 amino acids. CDR3 DNA: TGTGCCAGCAGTTTAGTGGGAAGGTCCTACGAGCAGTACTTC. It is translated as CASSLVGRSYEQYF.

The chain uses TRBV28 and TRBJ1-5, with D tentatively TRBD1 (5 bases). From germline, CDR1 is MDHEN and CDR2 SYDVKM. The V gene lost 8 bases and the J gene lost 4 bases, with 9 bases spanning the gap. The CDR3 length is 12 residues. The chain's CDR3 is CASGGGNQPQHF. The CDR3 coding sequence is TGTGCCAGCGGGGGGGGGAATCAGCCCCAGCATTTT.

CDR3 nucleotides: TGCAGCGGGACCCACTCGGAGGCCGGGGAGCTGTTTTTT. Residues: CSGTHSEAGELFF. The chain couples TRBV29-1 to TRBJ2-2; D possibly corresponds to TRBD2 (5 bases). Trimming stripped 7 bases from V and 6 bases from J, with 15 bases between. Germline V CDR1 and CDR2: SQVTM, ANQGSEA. This CDR3 has 13 residues.

The chain couples TRBV6-6 to TRBJ1-1; possibly TRBD1 for D (5 bases). The germline V gene encodes CDR1 MNHNY and CDR2 SVGAGI (reference sequence). The CDR3 has 12 amino acids. Trimming pared 6 bases from V and 4 bases from J, leaving 9 bases between. The CDR3 here is CASSSRGTEAFF. Written as DNA, the CDR3 is TGTGCCAGCAGCTCAAGGGGCACTGAAGCTTTCTTT.

This clone was counted between two and nine times. The chain has TRBV29-1 and TRBJ1-1; a weak D match, TRBD1 (6 bases). The germline V gene encodes CDR1 SQVTM and CDR2 ANQGSEA. Trimming left V 7 bases short and J 0 bases short, with 12 bases between. The CDR3 length is 13 residues. CDR3 in DNA: TGCAGCGGGGGGGACAAGATGAACACTGAAGCTTTCTTT. Its protein is CSGGDKMNTEAFF.

The chain combines TRBV7-9 with TRBJ1-4; D is uncertain. This CDR3 has 14 residues. The V and J ends lost 2 bases and 8 bases respectively, with 12 bases between them. Per the germline V gene, CDR1 is SEHNR and CDR2 is FQNEAQ (reference sequence). Here the CDR3 DNA reads TGTGCCAGCAGCTTATCCCGGGGAGGAGAAAAACTGTTTTTT. Translating gives CASSLSRGGEKLFF.

V and J are TRBV7-9 and TRBJ1-2; 8 nucleotides agree with TRBD1. Germline CDR1 is SEHNR and CDR2 is FQNEAQ (reference sequence). The ends lost 4 bases at V and 8 bases at J; junction bases unmatched: 12. The CDR3 runs to 15 residues. This CDR3 is CASSSSGQGLWGYTF. The CDR3 DNA is TGTGCCAGCAGCTCTTCCGGACAGGGTCTATGGGGCTACACCTTC.

This rearrangement joins TRBV29-1 to TRBJ2-1, with 10 bases that match TRBD1. Germline V CDR1 and CDR2: SQVTM, ANQGSEA. The length of the CDR3 is 10 residues. The J segment lost 10 bases and the V segment lost 7 bases, leaving 1 base of the junction unmatched. CDR3 nucleotides: TGCAGCGGGGGACAGGGGGAGCAGTTCTTC. It specifies CSGGQGEQFF.

J is TRBJ2-1 and V is TRBV29-1, with 8 nucleotides matching TRBD1. Germline trimming cut 5 bases from V and 9 bases from J; bases unmatched to any gene: 3. There are 11 residues in the CDR3. The germline gives CDR1 SQVTM, CDR2 ANQGSEA. The CDR3 is CSVYDRGEQFF. CDR3 nucleotide sequence: TGCAGCGTTTATGACAGGGGTGAGCAGTTCTTC.

The rearrangement uses TRBV11-2 and TRBJ1-2; D is unclear. Trimming cost V 1 base and J 12 bases, with 15 bases left between them. The germline V gene has CDR1 SGHAT and CDR2 FQNNGV. The CDR3 covers 13 residues. The CDR3 nucleotides read TGTGCCAGCAGCTTAGGCCCTAGCGGGGTAGACACCTTC. Translation: CASSLGPSGVDTF.

This sequence joins TRBV9 and TRBJ2-1, with 12 bases identical to TRBD2. V shed 4 bases, J shed 8 bases, and the junction held 4 bases outside the gene matches. Germline values: CDR1 SGDLS, CDR2 YYNGEE. CDR3 length: 14 amino acids. The CDR3 coding sequence is TGTGCCAGCAGCCCTAGCGGGAGGGCCCATGAGCAGTTCTTC. It translates to CASSPSGRAHEQFF.

This sequence joins TRBV2 and TRBJ2-5, with 11 bases identical to TRBD2. J was trimmed by 1 base and V by 5 bases; bases with no gene match: 9. CDR3 length equals 17 residues. The germline gives CDR1 SNHLY, CDR2 FYNNEI. CDR3 in amino acids: CASSPRTSGSTQETQYF. In nucleotides, the CDR3 is TGTGCCAGCAGTCCACGGACTAGCGGGTCCACCCAAGAGACCCAGTACTTC.

There are a few counts of this clone. The chain uses TRBV28 and TRBJ1-4, with a weak D call TRBD1 (5 bases). The CDR3 consists of 13 residues. Germline-derived CDR1 and CDR2 are MDHEN and SYDVKM. V was clipped by 3 bases and J by 10 bases, with 12 bases between them. CDR3 region: CASSLGGEGKLFF. Written as DNA, the CDR3 is TGTGCCAGCAGTTTGGGGGGGGAGGGAAAACTGTTTTTT.

The chain joins TRBV7-9 to TRBJ1-5, with 7 positions matching TRBD1. Germline CDR1 SEHNR, CDR2 FQNEAQ (reference sequence). The V segment lost 5 bases and the J segment 0 bases; nucleotides outside the gene matches: 16. CDR3 size: 19 residues. In DNA, the CDR3 is TGTGCCAGCAGCCCGGGACAGCTGACACCCCGTTATAGCAATCAGCCCCAGCATTTT. It encodes CASSPGQLTPRYSNQPQHF.

The genes are TRBV5-1 and TRBJ2-7, with D uncertain. This CDR3 region has 14 residues. Germline V gene data show CDR1 as SGHRS and CDR2 as YFSETQ. Deletions cut 0 bases from V and 0 bases from J, with 7 bases between. CDR3 sequence reads: CASSLAQLSYEQYF. CDR3 bases: TGCGCCAGCAGCTTGGCCCAACTCTCCTACGAGCAGTACTTC. The whole variable domain, remainder taken from reference TRBV5-1 and TRBJ2-7, is KAGVTQTPRYLIKTRGQQVTLSCSPISGHRSVSWYQQTPGQGLQFLFEYFSETQRNKGNFPGRFSGRQFSNSRSEMNVSTLELGDSALYLCASSLAQLSYEQYFGPGTRLTVT.

J is TRBJ1-2 and V is TRBV27; 7 bases are a match to TRBD1. The V gene's germline CDR1 is MNHEY and CDR2 SMNVEV (reference sequence). The trim removed 5 bases at V and 5 bases at J, leaving 2 bases unmatched. CDR3 length: 12 amino acids. The CDR3 protein is CASSQTGYGYTF. The CDR3, as DNA: TGTGCCAGCAGTCAGACAGGGTATGGCTACACCTTC.

The J gene is TRBJ2-1, the V gene TRBV5-1; D is perhaps TRBD2 (5 bases). CDR3 size: 14 residues. With 1 base removed from V and 3 bases from J, the gap between germline ends came to 8 bases. Looked up from germline, CDR1 is SGHRS and CDR2 is YFSETQ. The CDR3 here is CASSLSAGYNEQFF. The DNA for the CDR3 is TGCGCCAGCAGCTTGAGTGCGGGCTACAATGAGCAGTTCTTC.

This chain connects TRBV28 to TRBJ2-2; tentatively, D is TRBD1 (6 bases). The CDR3 extends over 18 amino acids. The ends were cut back, 7 bases at V and 0 bases at J, with 21 bases in the middle. Germline CDR1 is MDHEN and CDR2 is SYDVKM. CDR3 nucleotide sequence: TGTGCCAGCAAGTTTACCAATCCGGCAGGGGCGAACACCGGGGAGCTGTTTTTT. Its protein product is CASKFTNPAGANTGELFF.

The chain recombines TRBV5-6 with TRBJ1-4, with no clear D. The V gene lost 1 base and the J gene lost 0 bases, with 13 bases spanning the gap. From germline, CDR1 is SGHDT and CDR2 YYEEEE. This CDR3 comprises 17 residues. The CDR3: CASSLFLTAATNEKLFF. CDR3 sequence (DNA): TGTGCCAGCAGCTTGTTTTTGACCGCTGCAACTAATGAAAAACTGTTTTTT. Full variable domain (rest looked up from reference TRBV5-6 and TRBJ1-4): DAGVTQSPTHLIKTRGQQVTLRCSPKSGHDTVSWYQQALGQGPQFIFQYYEEEERQRGNFPDRFSGHQFPNYSSELNVNALLLGDSALYLCASSLFLTAATNEKLFFGSGTQLSVL.

The chain couples TRBV7-6 to TRBJ2-2; D gene ambiguous. The CDR3 is 16 amino acids. Trimming removed 3 bases from V and 0 bases from J, with 11 bases in between. The germline CDR1 and CDR2 sequences are SGHVS and FNYEAQ. CDR3 loop: CASSFDSGPNTGELFF. CDR3 coding DNA: TGTGCCAGCAGCTTTGATTCGGGCCCGAACACCGGGGAGCTGTTTTTT.

The chain is built from TRBV19 and TRBJ1-5, with TRBD1 matching 7 bases. Germline V gene sequence: CDR1 LNHDA, CDR2 SQIVND (reference sequence). The CDR3 length is 15 residues. V was pared by 3 bases and J by 4 bases, with 6 bases of the junction left unmatched. CDR3 protein: CASSISGTVNQPQHF. The CDR3 nucleotides read TGTGCCAGTAGTATTAGTGGGACAGTAAATCAGCCCCAGCATTTT.

This clone was seen only once. V is TRBV5-6 and J is TRBJ2-1; D possibly corresponds to TRBD2 (5 bases). Germline CDR1 SGHDT, CDR2 YYEEEE. V lost 5 bases and J 6 bases, leaving 9 bases between the germline ends. There are 12 residues in the CDR3. Here the CDR3 DNA reads TGTGCCAGCAGTGCGGGCCTCAATGAGCAGTTCTTC. It yields the protein CASSAGLNEQFF. The variable domain in full, with the rest retrieved from reference TRBV5-6 and TRBJ2-1, is DAGVTQSPTHLIKTRGQQVTLRCSPKSGHDTVSWYQQALGQGPQFIFQYYEEEERQRGNFPDRFSGHQFPNYSSELNVNALLLGDSALYLCASSAGLNEQFFGPGTRLTVL.

The genes are TRBV2 and TRBJ2-2; possible D gene TRBD2, 5 bases. The CDR3 is made up of 15 amino acids. CDR1 is SNHLY and CDR2 is FYNNEI in the germline V gene. V shed 4 bases and J shed 4 bases, with 13 bases lying between them. The chain's CDR3 is CASSVTEAGTGELFF. The CDR3 coding sequence is TGTGCCAGCAGTGTGACGGAGGCGGGCACCGGGGAGCTGTTTTTT.

The rearrangement joins TRBV4-2 to TRBJ2-3; D remains ambiguous. V lost 1 base and J 1 base, leaving 6 bases between the germline ends. The CDR3 loop spans 14 amino acids. Germline V gives CDR1 LGHNA, CDR2 YNFKEQ. CDR3 region: CASSQGQRTDTQYF. CDR3 sequence (DNA): TGTGCCAGCAGCCAAGGGCAACGCACAGATACGCAGTATTTT.

The rearrangement uses TRBV6-5 and TRBJ2-5, with 13 bases fitting TRBD2. The V gene end was trimmed by 7 bases and the J gene end by 7 bases; junction bases not matched to a gene: 9. CDR1 MNHEY and CDR2 SVGAGI come from the germline V gene. This CDR3 has 15 amino acids. The CDR3 nucleotides are TGTGCCAGCATTCCCGGGACTAGCGGGACTGGGACCCAGTACTTC. Translated, it gives CASIPGTSGTGTQYF.

This chain uses TRBV15 with TRBJ2-5, with D uncertain. CDR3 length: 12 residues. Germline-derived CDR1 and CDR2 are LNHNV and YYDKDF (reference sequence). The V and J ends lost 5 bases and 1 base respectively, with 5 bases between them. The CDR3 loop reads CATSPGQETQYF. In DNA form, the CDR3 reads TGTGCCACCAGCCCTGGCCAAGAGACCCAGTACTTC.